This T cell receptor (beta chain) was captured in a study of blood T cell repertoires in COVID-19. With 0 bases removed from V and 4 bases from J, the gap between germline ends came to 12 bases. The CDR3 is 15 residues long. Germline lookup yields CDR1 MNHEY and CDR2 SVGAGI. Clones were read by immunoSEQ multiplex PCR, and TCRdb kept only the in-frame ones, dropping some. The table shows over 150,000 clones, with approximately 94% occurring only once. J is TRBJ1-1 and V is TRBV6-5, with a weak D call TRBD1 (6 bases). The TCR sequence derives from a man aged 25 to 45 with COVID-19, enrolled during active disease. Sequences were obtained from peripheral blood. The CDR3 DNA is TGTGCCAGCAGTTACTCGGGAGGGGGGACCACTGAAGCTTTCTTT. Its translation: CASSYSGGGTTEAFF.